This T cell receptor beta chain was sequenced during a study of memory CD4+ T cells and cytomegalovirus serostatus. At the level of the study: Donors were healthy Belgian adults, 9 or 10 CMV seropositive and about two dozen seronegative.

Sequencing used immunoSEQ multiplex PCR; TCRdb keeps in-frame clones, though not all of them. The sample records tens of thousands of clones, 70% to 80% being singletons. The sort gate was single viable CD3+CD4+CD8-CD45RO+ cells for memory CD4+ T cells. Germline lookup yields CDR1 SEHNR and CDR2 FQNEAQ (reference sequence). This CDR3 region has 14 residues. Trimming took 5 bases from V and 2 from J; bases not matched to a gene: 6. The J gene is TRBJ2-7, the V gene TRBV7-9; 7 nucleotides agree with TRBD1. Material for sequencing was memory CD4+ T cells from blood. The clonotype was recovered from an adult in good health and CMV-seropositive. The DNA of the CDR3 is TGTGCCAGCAGCCAATGGGACAGAGCCTACGAGCAGTACTTC. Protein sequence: CASSQWDRAYEQYF.